This is a list of T cell receptor beta chains from one sample in a study of identical twins. TCRdb used MiXCR to reprocess the 5' RACE reads, holding one entry per CDR3 protein. The data hold 250,000 or so distinct CDR3 sequences, with approximately 11% observed a single time. Separately, the same data were catalogued under a study of yellow fever vaccine responses in identical twins.

Sequencing was performed on memory (CD45RO+) T cells sorted from blood. All receptors derive from a young woman in good health. Both conserved end residues are part of each CDR3. The D gene is left open where the match is weak. Size values are once, few and many counts, or a class for expanded clones, and some rows have none.

V,J,D,size,CDR3,DNA
TRBV25-1,TRBJ1-2,NA,many,CASSGAMGLQYGYTF,TGTGCCAGCAGTGGCGCTATGGGACTCCAGTATGGCTACACCTTC
TRBV29-1,TRBJ2-7,TRBD2,many,CSAMTSGFQGEQYF,TGCAGCGCAATGACTAGCGGGTTTCAGGGCGAGCAGTACTTC
TRBV12-3/TRBV12-4,TRBJ1-5,TRBD1,many,CASSLEAGGHQPQHF,TGTGCCAGCAGTTTAGAGGCAGGGGGCCATCAGCCCCAGCATTTT
TRBV20-1,TRBJ2-5,NA,once,CSARDRLVQETQYF,TGCAGTGCTAGAGACCGACTAGTACAAGAGACCCAGTACTTC
TRBV9,TRBJ2-3,TRBD2,once,CASSVGTSGSSTDTQYF,TGTGCCAGCAGCGTAGGTACTAGCGGGAGTTCCACAGATACGCAGTATTTT
TRBV30,TRBJ2-7,NA,NA,CAWSVRGTRSYEQYF,TGTGCCTGGAGTGTGAGGGGAACCCGCTCCTACGAGCAGTACTTC
TRBV7-2,TRBJ2-3,NA,NA,CASSLAQSPSTDTQYF,TGTGCCAGCAGCTTAGCGCAGTCCCCTAGCACAGATACGCAGTATTTT
TRBV29-1,TRBJ2-5,TRBD1,many,CSVPRTGAETQYF,TGCAGCGTTCCTCGGACAGGGGCGGAGACCCAGTACTTC
TRBV6-1,TRBJ1-5,NA,few,CASSPRGNSNQPQHF,TGTGCCAGCAGTCCTAGGGGGAATAGCAATCAGCCCCAGCATTTT
TRBV20-1,TRBJ2-7,NA,few,CSATRDDYEQYF,TGCAGTGCTACCCGGGACGACTACGAGCAGTACTTC
TRBV21-1,TRBJ1-5,NA,few,CASSSERGSSNQPQHF,TGTGCCAGCAGCAGCGAGAGGGGGAGTAGCAATCAGCCCCAGCATTTT
TRBV20-1,TRBJ2-7,TRBD2,NA,CRATLAGGYEQYF,TGCAGAGCTACACTAGCGGGCGGGTACGAGCAGTACTTC
TRBV6-1,TRBJ2-4,NA,NA,CASSKTGTPKNIQYF,TGTGCCAGCAGTAAAACCGGGACACCAAAAAACATTCAGTACTTC
TRBV29-1,TRBJ2-7,NA,few,CSVQNRPLGEQYF,TGCAGCGTTCAGAACAGGCCCTTGGGGGAGCAGTACTTC
TRBV24-1,TRBJ2-7,NA,NA,CATSDKTARYEQYF,TGTGCCACCAGTGACAAGACAGCTCGCTACGAGCAGTACTTC
TRBV21-1,TRBJ1-5,NA,few,CASSKVPPWGHNQPQHF,TGTGCCAGCAGCAAAGTCCCCCCCTGGGGCCACAATCAGCCCCAGCATTTT
TRBV3-1,TRBJ2-7,TRBD2,few,CASSLLASYEQYF,TGTGCCAGCAGCTTACTAGCGAGCTACGAGCAGTACTTC
TRBV7-9,TRBJ2-5,TRBD1,once,CASSQFGQGGETQYF,TGTGCCAGCAGCCAATTCGGACAGGGAGGAGAGACCCAGTACTTC
TRBV6-1,TRBJ1-2,NA,NA,CASRKADKNYGYTF,TGTGCCAGCAGAAAGGCCGACAAGAACTATGGCTACACCTTC
TRBV20-1,TRBJ2-1,TRBD2,NA,CSASSSGGSNEQFF,TGCAGTGCTAGTAGTAGCGGGGGGAGTAATGAGCAGTTCTTC
TRBV30,TRBJ1-1,NA,few,CAWSAGRTEAFF,TGTGCCTGGAGTGCAGGGAGGACTGAAGCTTTCTTT
TRBV6-5,TRBJ2-7,TRBD1,NA,CASSYGQGAFPYEQYF,TGTGCCAGCAGTTACGGACAGGGGGCGTTCCCCTACGAGCAGTACTTC
TRBV20-1,TRBJ2-1,NA,NA,CSARGGLDEQFF,TGCAGTGCTAGAGGGGGTCTAGATGAGCAGTTCTTC
TRBV25-1,TRBJ2-2,NA,few,CASSEPTETGELFF,TGTGCCAGCAGTGAACCTACCGAGACCGGGGAGCTGTTTTTT
TRBV7-2,TRBJ2-3,NA,NA,CASSFQSQDTQYF,TGTGCCAGCAGCTTTCAGTCTCAAGATACGCAGTATTTT
TRBV6-1,TRBJ1-5,TRBD1,few,CASTTGGGNQPQHF,TGTGCCAGCACCACAGGGGGAGGCAATCAGCCCCAGCATTTT
TRBV5-1,TRBJ1-1,TRBD1,many,CASSGGQPNTEAFF,TGCGCCAGCAGCGGGGGACAGCCTAACACTGAAGCTTTCTTT
TRBV6-4,TRBJ2-3,TRBD2,NA,CASSGAGGQDTQYF,TGTGCCAGCAGTGGAGCGGGGGGGCAAGATACGCAGTATTTT
TRBV28,TRBJ2-7,NA,many,CASSWRISYEQYF,TGTGCCAGCAGTTGGAGAATCTCCTACGAGCAGTACTTC
TRBV3-1,TRBJ2-5,NA,NA,CASSRRGVETQYF,TGTGCCAGCAGCCGACGTGGGGTCGAGACCCAGTACTTC
TRBV5-6,TRBJ2-1,NA,few,CASSWRGDYNEQFF,TGTGCCAGCAGCTGGAGGGGGGACTACAATGAGCAGTTCTTC
TRBV20-1,TRBJ2-7,TRBD1,few,CSARGTGMGEQYF,TGCAGTGCTAGGGGGACAGGGATGGGCGAGCAGTACTTC
TRBV30,TRBJ2-2,NA,NA,CAWKIAANTGELFF,TGTGCCTGGAAAATAGCGGCGAACACCGGGGAGCTGTTTTTT
TRBV12-3/TRBV12-4,TRBJ1-4,NA,NA,CASSTGTKLFF,TGTGCCAGCAGTACCGGGACAAAACTGTTTTTT
TRBV21-1,TRBJ2-4,NA,NA,CASSKAAGESLAKNIQYF,TGTGCCAGCAGCAAAGCGGCCGGGGAGTCCCTGGCCAAAAACATTCAGTACTTC
TRBV11-1,TRBJ2-3,TRBD1,few,CASSPRQGPTQYF,TGTGCCAGCAGCCCCCGACAGGGCCCGACGCAGTATTTT
TRBV5-6,TRBJ2-2,NA,few,CASSLFMGELFF,TGTGCCAGCAGCTTATTCATGGGCGAGCTGTTTTTT
TRBV20-1,TRBJ1-1,NA,few,CSEKRGGEAFF,TGCAGTGAAAAAAGGGGGGGTGAAGCTTTCTTT
TRBV28,TRBJ1-1,NA,NA,CASSPSRRDTEAFF,TGTGCCAGCAGCCCTAGTAGGCGGGACACTGAAGCTTTCTTT
TRBV4-3,TRBJ2-7,NA,NA,CASSQVQGSSYEQYF,TGCGCCAGCAGCCAAGTTCAAGGGTCTAGTTACGAGCAGTACTTC
TRBV11-2,TRBJ2-5,NA,NA,CASSLDRGNQETQYF,TGTGCCAGCAGCTTAGATCGCGGGAACCAAGAGACCCAGTACTTC
TRBV29-1,TRBJ1-2,NA,many,CSVEDGRDGYTF,TGCAGCGTTGAAGACGGGAGGGACGGCTACACCTTC
TRBV5-1,TRBJ2-7,TRBD1,many,CASTRGTGDWYEQYF,TGCGCCAGCACGCGGGGGACAGGGGATTGGTACGAGCAGTACTTC
TRBV20-1,TRBJ2-7,TRBD1,NA,CSARGQGVIYEQYF,TGCAGTGCTAGAGGACAGGGAGTCATATACGAGCAGTACTTC
TRBV12-3/TRBV12-4,TRBJ2-5,NA,NA,CASSSPGQETQYF,TGTGCCAGCAGTTCCCCAGGCCAAGAGACCCAGTACTTC
TRBV7-2,TRBJ2-1,NA,NA,CASSLDGRHNNEQFF,TGTGCCAGCAGCTTAGATGGGAGGCACAACAATGAGCAGTTCTTC
TRBV5-1,TRBJ2-3,NA,many,CASSLFWRTDTQYF,TGCGCCAGCAGCTTGTTTTGGAGAACAGATACGCAGTATTTT
TRBV6-1,TRBJ1-2,NA,few,CASRQEYGYTF,TGTGCCAGCAGGCAAGAGTATGGCTACACCTTC
TRBV25-1,TRBJ2-1,TRBD1,many,CASRAGGYNEQFF,TGTGCCAGCAGGGCAGGGGGTTACAATGAGCAGTTCTTC
TRBV5-1,TRBJ2-5,TRBD1,NA,CASSPNDREGIETQYF,TGCGCCAGCAGCCCAAACGACAGGGAAGGAATAGAGACCCAGTACTTC
TRBV10-3,TRBJ2-2,TRBD1,many,CAITAGTGGTGELFF,TGTGCCATCACCGCCGGGACAGGAGGCACCGGGGAGCTGTTTTTT
TRBV25-1,TRBJ2-6,NA,NA,CASTTGIPGANVLTF,TGTGCCAGCACCACCGGGATTCCTGGGGCCAACGTCCTGACTTTC
TRBV7-3,TRBJ2-1,TRBD2,NA,CASSSGGDGSEQFF,TGTGCCAGCAGCTCTGGGGGGGACGGTAGTGAGCAGTTCTTC
TRBV2,TRBJ2-7,TRBD1,NA,CASKDRGSHEQYF,TGTGCCAGCAAGGACAGGGGAAGCCACGAGCAGTACTTC